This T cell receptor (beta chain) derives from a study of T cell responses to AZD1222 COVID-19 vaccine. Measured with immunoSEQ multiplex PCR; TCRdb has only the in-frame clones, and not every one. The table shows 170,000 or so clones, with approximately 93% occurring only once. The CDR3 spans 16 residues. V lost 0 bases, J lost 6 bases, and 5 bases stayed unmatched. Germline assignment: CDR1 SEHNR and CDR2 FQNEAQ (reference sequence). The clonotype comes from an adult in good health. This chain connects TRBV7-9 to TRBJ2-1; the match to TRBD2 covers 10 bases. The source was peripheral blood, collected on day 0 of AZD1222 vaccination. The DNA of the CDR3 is TGTGCCAGCAGCTTAGCCCTAGCGGGGGCCCCCAATGAGCAGTTCTTC. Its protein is CASSLALAGAPNEQFF.